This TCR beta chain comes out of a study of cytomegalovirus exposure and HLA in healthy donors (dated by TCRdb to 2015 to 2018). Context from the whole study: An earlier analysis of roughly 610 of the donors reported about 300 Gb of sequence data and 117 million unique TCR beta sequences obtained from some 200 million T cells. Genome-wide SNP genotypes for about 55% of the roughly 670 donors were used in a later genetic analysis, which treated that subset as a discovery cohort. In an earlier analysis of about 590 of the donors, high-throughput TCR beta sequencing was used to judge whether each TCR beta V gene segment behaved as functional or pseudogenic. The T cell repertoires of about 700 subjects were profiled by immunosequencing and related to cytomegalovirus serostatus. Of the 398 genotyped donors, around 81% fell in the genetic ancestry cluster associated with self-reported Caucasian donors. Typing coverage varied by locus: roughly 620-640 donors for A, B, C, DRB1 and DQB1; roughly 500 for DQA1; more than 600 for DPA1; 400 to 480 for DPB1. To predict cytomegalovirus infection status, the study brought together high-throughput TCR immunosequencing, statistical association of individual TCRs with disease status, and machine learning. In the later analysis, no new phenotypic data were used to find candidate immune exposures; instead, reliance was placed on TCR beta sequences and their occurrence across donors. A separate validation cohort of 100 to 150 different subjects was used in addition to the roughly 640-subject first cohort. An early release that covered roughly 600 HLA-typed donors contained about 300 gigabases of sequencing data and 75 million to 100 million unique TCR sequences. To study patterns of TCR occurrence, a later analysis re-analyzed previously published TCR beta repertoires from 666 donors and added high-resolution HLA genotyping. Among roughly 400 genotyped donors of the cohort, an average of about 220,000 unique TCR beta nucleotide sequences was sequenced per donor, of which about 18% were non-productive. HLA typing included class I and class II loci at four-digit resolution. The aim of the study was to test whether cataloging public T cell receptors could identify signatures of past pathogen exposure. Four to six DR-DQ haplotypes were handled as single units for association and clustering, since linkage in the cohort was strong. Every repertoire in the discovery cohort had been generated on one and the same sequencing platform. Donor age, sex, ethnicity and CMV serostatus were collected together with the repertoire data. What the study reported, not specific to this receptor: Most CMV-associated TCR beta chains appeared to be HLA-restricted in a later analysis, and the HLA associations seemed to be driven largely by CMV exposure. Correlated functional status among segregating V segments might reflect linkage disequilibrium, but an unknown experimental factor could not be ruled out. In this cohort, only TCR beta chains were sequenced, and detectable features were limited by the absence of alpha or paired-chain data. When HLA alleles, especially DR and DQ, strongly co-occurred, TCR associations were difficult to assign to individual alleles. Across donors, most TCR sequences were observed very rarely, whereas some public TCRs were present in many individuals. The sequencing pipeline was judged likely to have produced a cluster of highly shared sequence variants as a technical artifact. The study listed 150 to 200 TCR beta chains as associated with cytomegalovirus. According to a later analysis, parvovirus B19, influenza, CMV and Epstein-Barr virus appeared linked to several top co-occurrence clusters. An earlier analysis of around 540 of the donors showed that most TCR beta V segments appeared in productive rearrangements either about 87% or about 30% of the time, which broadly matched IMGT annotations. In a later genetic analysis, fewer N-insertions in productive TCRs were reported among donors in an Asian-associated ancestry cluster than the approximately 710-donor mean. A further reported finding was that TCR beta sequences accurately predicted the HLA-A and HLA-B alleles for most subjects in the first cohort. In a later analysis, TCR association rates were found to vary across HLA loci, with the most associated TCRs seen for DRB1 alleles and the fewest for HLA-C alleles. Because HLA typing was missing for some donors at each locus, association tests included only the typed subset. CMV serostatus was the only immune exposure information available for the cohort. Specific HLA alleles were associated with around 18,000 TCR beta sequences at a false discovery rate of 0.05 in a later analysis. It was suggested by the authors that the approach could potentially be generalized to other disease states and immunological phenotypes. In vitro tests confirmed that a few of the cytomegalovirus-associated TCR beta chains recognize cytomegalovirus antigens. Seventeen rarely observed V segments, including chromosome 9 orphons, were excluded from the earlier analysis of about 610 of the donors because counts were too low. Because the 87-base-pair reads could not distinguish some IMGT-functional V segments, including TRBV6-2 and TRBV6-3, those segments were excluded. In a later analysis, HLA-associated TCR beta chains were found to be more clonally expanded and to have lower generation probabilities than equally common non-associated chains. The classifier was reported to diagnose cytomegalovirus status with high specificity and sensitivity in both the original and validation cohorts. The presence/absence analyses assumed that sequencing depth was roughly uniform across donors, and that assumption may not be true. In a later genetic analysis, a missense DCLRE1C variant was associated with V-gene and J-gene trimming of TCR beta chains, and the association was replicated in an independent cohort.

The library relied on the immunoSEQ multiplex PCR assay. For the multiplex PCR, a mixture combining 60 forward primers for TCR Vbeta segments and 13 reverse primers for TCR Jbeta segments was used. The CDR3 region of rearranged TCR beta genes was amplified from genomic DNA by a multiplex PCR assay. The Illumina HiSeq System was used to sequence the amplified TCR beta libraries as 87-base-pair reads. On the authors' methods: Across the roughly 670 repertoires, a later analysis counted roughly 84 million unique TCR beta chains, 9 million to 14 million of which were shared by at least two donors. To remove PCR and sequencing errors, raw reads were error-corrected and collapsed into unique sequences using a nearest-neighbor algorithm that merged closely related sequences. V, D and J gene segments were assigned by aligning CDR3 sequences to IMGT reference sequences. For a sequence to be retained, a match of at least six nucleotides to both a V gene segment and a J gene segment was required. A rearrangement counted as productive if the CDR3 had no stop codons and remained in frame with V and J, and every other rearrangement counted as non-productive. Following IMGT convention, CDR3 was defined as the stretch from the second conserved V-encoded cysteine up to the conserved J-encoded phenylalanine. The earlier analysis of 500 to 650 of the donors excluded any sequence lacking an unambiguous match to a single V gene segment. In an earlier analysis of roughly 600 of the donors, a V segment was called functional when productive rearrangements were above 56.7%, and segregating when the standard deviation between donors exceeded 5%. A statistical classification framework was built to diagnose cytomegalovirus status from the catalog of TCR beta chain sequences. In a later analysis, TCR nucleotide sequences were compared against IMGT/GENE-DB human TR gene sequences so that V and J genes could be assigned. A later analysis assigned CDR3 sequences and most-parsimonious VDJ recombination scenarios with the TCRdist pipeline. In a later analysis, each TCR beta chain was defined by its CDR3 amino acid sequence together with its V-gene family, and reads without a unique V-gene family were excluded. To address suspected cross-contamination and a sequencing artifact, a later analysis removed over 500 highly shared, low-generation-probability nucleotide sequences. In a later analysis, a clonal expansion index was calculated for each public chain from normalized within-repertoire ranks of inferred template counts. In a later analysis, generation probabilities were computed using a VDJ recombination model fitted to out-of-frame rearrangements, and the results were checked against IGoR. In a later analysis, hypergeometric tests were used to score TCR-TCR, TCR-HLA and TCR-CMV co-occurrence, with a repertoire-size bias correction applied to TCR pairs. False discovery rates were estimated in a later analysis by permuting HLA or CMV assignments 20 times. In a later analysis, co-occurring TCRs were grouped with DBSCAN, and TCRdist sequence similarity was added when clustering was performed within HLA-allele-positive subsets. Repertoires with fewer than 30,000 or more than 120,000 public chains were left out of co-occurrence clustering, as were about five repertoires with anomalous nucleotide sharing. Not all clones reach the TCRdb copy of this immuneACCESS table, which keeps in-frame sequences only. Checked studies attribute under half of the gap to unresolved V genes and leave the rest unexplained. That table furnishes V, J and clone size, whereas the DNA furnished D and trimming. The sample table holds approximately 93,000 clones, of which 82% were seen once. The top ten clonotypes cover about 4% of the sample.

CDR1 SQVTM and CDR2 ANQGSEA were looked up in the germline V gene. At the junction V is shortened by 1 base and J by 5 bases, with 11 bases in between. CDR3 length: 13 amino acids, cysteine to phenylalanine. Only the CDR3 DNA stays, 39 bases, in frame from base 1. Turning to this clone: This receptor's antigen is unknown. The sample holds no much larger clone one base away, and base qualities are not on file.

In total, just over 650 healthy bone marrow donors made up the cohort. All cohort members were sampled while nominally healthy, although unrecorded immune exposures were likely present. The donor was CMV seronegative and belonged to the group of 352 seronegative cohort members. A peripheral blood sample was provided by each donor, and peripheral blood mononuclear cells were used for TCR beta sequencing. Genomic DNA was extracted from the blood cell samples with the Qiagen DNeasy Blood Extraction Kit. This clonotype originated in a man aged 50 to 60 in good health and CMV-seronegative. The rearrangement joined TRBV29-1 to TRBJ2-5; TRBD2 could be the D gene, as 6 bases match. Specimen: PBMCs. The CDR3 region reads CSVEGGVGETQYF. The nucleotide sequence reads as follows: TGCAGCGTTGAAGGCGGGGTAGGGGAGACCCAGTACTTC.